This T cell receptor (beta chain) was profiled in a study of blood T cell repertoires in COVID-19. In the study's own analysis: Amplification with reference gene primers provided the estimates of nucleated cell counts. The assay was immunoSEQ multiplex PCR, and TCRdb's table has in-frame clones only and misses some. The DNA gave D and trimming, while V, J and clone size come from that table. The data show around 400,000 clones, with 70% to 90% seen just once and 8% to 13% held by the top ten. Seattle patients were enrolled during active infection and followed longitudinally. The CDR3 runs 13 residues. Germline CDR1 reads MNHEY; CDR2 reads SVGAGI. With 8 bases clipped from V and 4 bases from J, the junction kept 8 bases outside the gene matches.

Sequenced sample: peripheral blood. The V and J genes are TRBV6-5 and TRBJ2-7; 7 bases are a match to TRBD1. The sequence came from a woman aged 25 to 39 with COVID-19, enrolled during active disease. The CDR3 coding sequence is TGTGCCAGCGCGCCAGGGGGAAATTACGAGCAGTACTTC. This codes for CASAPGGNYEQYF.